The rows below give T cell receptor beta chains drawn from one sample of a study of T cells in Graves' hyperthyroidism and ophthalmopathy. TCRdb re-called the multiplex PCR reads with MiXCR, one entry per CDR3 protein. Of 410,000 or so distinct CDR3 sequences in the sample, roughly 14% were seen once. The sequencing input was blood. The source is a young man with Graves' ophthalmopathy. CDR3s include the opening cysteine and the closing phenylalanine or tryptophan. D genes are given only for firm matches. Where a row states a size, it is once, few, many or the class of an expanded clone; other rows omit it.

>-|many|TRBJ1-1|TRBV30
CAWLDLNLNTEAFF
TGTGCCTGGCTGGACCTGAACCTGAACACTGAAGCTTTCTTT
>TRBD2|-|TRBJ2-7|TRBV19
CASSIAGTNSYEQYF
TGTGCCAGTAGTATAGCCGGGACTAACTCCTACGAGCAGTACTTC
>-|many|TRBJ2-7|TRBV6-5
CASSYGNTYEQYF
TGTGCCAGCAGTTACGGCAATACCTACGAGCAGTACTTC
>-|-|TRBJ2-2|TRBV5-5
CASSGGVTGELFF
TGTGCCAGCAGCGGGGGCGTCACCGGGGAGCTGTTTTTT
>-|many|TRBJ1-2|TRBV27
CASRSTGAGRGYTF
TGTGCCAGCAGATCAACCGGGGCCGGCAGAGGCTACACCTTC
>TRBD1|few|TRBJ1-1|TRBV4-1
CASSHPPGQGASEAFF
TGCGCCAGCAGCCACCCCCCGGGACAGGGGGCCTCTGAAGCTTTCTTT
>-|many|TRBJ2-7|TRBV7-9
CASSPESQYLFHEQYF
TGTGCCAGCAGCCCAGAATCCCAGTACCTATTCCACGAGCAGTACTTC
>TRBD1|many|TRBJ1-1|TRBV20-1
CSARGTVNTEAFF
TGCAGTGCTAGGGGGACAGTGAACACTGAAGCTTTCTTT
>-|-|TRBJ1-2|TRBV20-1
CSARGDIENYGYTF
TGCAGTGCTAGGGGGGACATTGAAAACTATGGCTACACCTTC
>-|-|TRBJ2-7|TRBV9
CASSVKAADSYEQYF
TGTGCCAGCAGCGTAAAAGCGGCTGACTCCTACGAGCAGTACTTC
>TRBD1|many|TRBJ2-7|TRBV6-1
CASRRSSQGRDEQYF
TGTGCCAGCAGACGATCCTCACAGGGGCGGGACGAGCAGTACTTC
>TRBD1|many|TRBJ1-2|TRBV7-9
CATTLHGTDYGYTF
TGTGCAACCACCCTACACGGGACAGACTATGGCTACACCTTC
>-|few|TRBJ2-5|TRBV6-2/TRBV6-3
CASTSGSQETQYF
TGTGCCAGCACATCAGGGTCCCAAGAGACCCAGTACTTC
>-|-|TRBJ2-5|TRBV20-1
CSAFPTGPQETQYF
TGCAGTGCTTTCCCGACAGGCCCCCAAGAGACCCAGTACTTC
>TRBD1|-|TRBJ1-2|TRBV4-2
CASSQVGRDRGGYTF
TGTGCCAGCAGCCAAGTTGGACGGGACAGGGGTGGCTACACCTTC
>-|few|TRBJ1-2|TRBV20-1
CSAYLGGYTF
TGCAGTGCTTACTTGGGGGGCTACACCTTC
>-|many|TRBJ2-5|TRBV30
CAWSVSRQETQYF
TGTGCCTGGAGTGTATCCAGGCAAGAGACCCAGTACTTC
>-|-|TRBJ2-2|TRBV19
CASTIPGTGELFF
TGTGCCAGTACCATCCCCGGGACCGGGGAGCTGTTTTTT
>-|many|TRBJ2-3|TRBV9
CASSVVDTTDTQYF
TGTGCCAGCAGCGTAGTGGACACCACAGATACGCAGTATTTT
>TRBD1|-|TRBJ1-2|TRBV19
CASSDPGQLNYGYTF
TGTGCCAGTAGTGATCCGGGACAGTTGAACTATGGCTACACCTTC
>-|few|TRBJ1-5|TRBV2
CTSRGDTDNQPQHF
TGTACCAGCAGAGGGGATACCGACAATCAGCCCCAGCATTTT
>TRBD2|few|TRBJ2-1|TRBV20-1
CSAQPGLAPNEQFF
TGCAGTGCCCAACCGGGACTAGCGCCCAATGAGCAGTTCTTC
>-|many|TRBJ2-7|TRBV5-6
CASSLALQFYEQYF
TGTGCCAGCAGCTTGGCCCTACAGTTCTACGAGCAGTACTTC
>TRBD1|-|TRBJ2-7|TRBV6-6
CASSYLQGPYEQYF
TGTGCCAGCAGTTACTTACAGGGGCCCTACGAGCAGTACTTC
>TRBD1|-|TRBJ2-4|TRBV20-1
CSARDRGGQGVNIQYF
TGCAGTGCTAGAGATCGCGGGGGACAGGGGGTGAACATTCAGTACTTC
>-|-|TRBJ1-6|TRBV19
CASSIRTNEPLHF
TGTGCCAGTAGTATCCGGACCAACGAACCCCTCCACTTT
>-|few|TRBJ2-7|TRBV5-6
CASSLIVGPTYEQYF
TGTGCCAGCAGCTTGATCGTGGGGCCCACCTACGAGCAGTACTTC
>TRBD1|-|TRBJ1-2|TRBV4-1
CASSDTPGQGRGYTF
TGCGCCAGCAGCGATACGCCGGGACAGGGTCGTGGCTACACCTTC
>TRBD2|many|TRBJ2-2|TRBV27
CASSLPTSGYTGELFF
TGTGCCAGCAGTTTACCGACTAGCGGCTACACCGGGGAGCTGTTTTTT
>-|many|TRBJ2-4|TRBV14
CASSQDSRLAKNIQYF
TGTGCCAGCAGCCAAGATTCTAGACTAGCCAAAAACATTCAGTACTTC
>TRBD2|many|TRBJ2-7|TRBV18
CASSPVSGGWYEQYF
TGTGCCAGCTCACCAGTCAGCGGGGGGTGGTACGAGCAGTACTTC
>TRBD2|-|TRBJ2-5|TRBV6-1
CASSVAGATQETQYF
TGTGCCAGCAGCGTAGCGGGGGCGACTCAAGAGACCCAGTACTTC
>-|many|TRBJ1-1|TRBV7-8
CASSLGYIVPEAFF
TGTGCCAGCAGCTTGGGGTATATAGTACCGGAAGCTTTCTTT
>-|many|TRBJ1-5|TRBV7-8
CASSLVRGHGQPQHF
TGTGCCAGCAGCTTAGTCCGGGGGCATGGTCAGCCCCAGCATTTT
>-|many|TRBJ2-1|TRBV7-2
CASSQQEFGEQFF
TGTGCCAGCAGCCAGCAGGAGTTTGGTGAGCAGTTCTTC
>-|many|TRBJ2-5|TRBV12-3/TRBV12-4
CASSDDTGNWETQYF
TGTGCCAGCAGCGATGACACAGGGAACTGGGAGACCCAGTACTTC
>-|few|TRBJ1-5|TRBV19
CASSTMNSNQPQHF
TGTGCCAGTAGTACGATGAATAGCAATCAGCCCCAGCATTTT
>TRBD1|many|TRBJ1-5|TRBV3-1
CASSQGQGARQPQHF
TGTGCCAGCAGCCAAGGACAGGGGGCGCGTCAGCCCCAGCATTTT
>TRBD1|-|TRBJ1-2|TRBV12-3/TRBV12-4
CASRYDRAHSPGANVLTRRGYTF
TGTGCCAGCAGATACGACAGGGCTCATTCCCCTGGGGCCAACGTCCTGACTCGACGGGGCTACACCTTC
>TRBD2|many|TRBJ2-7|TRBV19
CASSSFAGGPYEQYF
TGTGCCAGTAGTAGCTTCGCGGGAGGGCCCTACGAGCAGTACTTC
>-|many|TRBJ1-2|TRBV5-6
CASSFSEGYGYTF
TGTGCCAGCAGCTTTTCAGAGGGCTATGGCTACACCTTC
>TRBD1|few|TRBJ2-4|TRBV19
CASSIDRDRGTNIQYF
TGTGCCAGTAGTATAGATCGGGACAGGGGGACAAACATTCAGTACTTC
>-|many|TRBJ2-7|TRBV19
CASSMLGTEQYF
TGTGCCAGTAGTATGCTCGGAACCGAGCAGTACTTC
>-|many|TRBJ2-7|TRBV27
CASSLGVSRSDEQYF
TGTGCCAGCAGTTTGGGTGTATCGAGGTCTGACGAGCAGTACTTC